Listed here are 17 T cell receptor beta chains from one sample, sequenced in a study of blood T cell repertoires in COVID-19. Produced via immunoSEQ multiplex PCR; TCRdb's table is partial and in-frame only. Of some 180,000 clones detected, nearly 90% appear once; the ten largest clones hold about 22%. The material sequenced was peripheral blood. The source of these receptors is a man aged 60-69 years with active or convalescent COVID-19.

This chain links TRBV5-1 with TRBJ2-2; possibly TRBD1 for D (5 bases). Germline V gives CDR1 SGHRS, CDR2 YFSETQ. The CDR3 is 14 amino acids. V lost 2 bases and J lost 4, with 9 bases in between. The chain's CDR3 is CASSLQDLTGELFF. The CDR3 DNA follows: TGCGCCAGCAGCTTACAGGACCTCACCGGGGAGCTGTTTTTT.

This chain connects TRBV19 to TRBJ2-7, with 9 bases aligning to TRBD1. Germline values: CDR1 LNHDA, CDR2 SQIVND (reference sequence). The CDR3 runs to 13 residues. V lost 10 bases, J lost 4 bases, and 8 bases stayed unmatched. CDR3 loop: CATRGQGGYEQYF. The CDR3 region has the DNA TGTGCCACACGGGGACAGGGTGGGTACGAGCAGTACTTC.

The rearrangement links TRBV15 to TRBJ1-2; 8 nucleotides align to TRBD1. V lost 5 bases to trimming and J lost 0 bases; unmatched junction nucleotides: 8. CDR3 length equals 16 residues. CDR1 is LNHNV, CDR2 YYDKDF, per germline (reference sequence). The CDR3 loop is CATSVGDRSTNYGYTF. CDR3 in DNA: TGTGCCACCAGCGTGGGGGACAGGAGTACTAACTATGGCTACACCTTC.

The J gene is TRBJ2-7, the V gene TRBV5-1, with a tentative D call TRBD2 (7 bases). This CDR3 spans 17 amino acids. Trimming removed 4 bases at V and 0 bases at J, with 20 bases between. From germline, CDR1 is SGHRS and CDR2 YFSETQ. The CDR3 DNA is TGCGCCAGCAGCCTGAGCGGGGCGGGGACATACTCCTACGAGCAGTACTTC. Protein product: CASSLSGAGTYSYEQYF.

The gene calls are TRBV5-1 and TRBJ2-7; the D gene is possibly TRBD1 (5 bases). The CDR3 is made up of 13 amino acids. V was trimmed by 0 bases and J by 7 bases, leaving 11 bases between them. Germline V lookup: CDR1 SGHRS, CDR2 YFSETQ. The CDR3 region is CASSLGQTWEQYF. Written as DNA, the CDR3 is TGCGCCAGCAGCTTGGGACAGACCTGGGAGCAGTACTTC. Full variable domain (outside the CDR3, taken from reference TRBV5-1 and TRBJ2-7): KAGVTQTPRYLIKTRGQQVTLSCSPISGHRSVSWYQQTPGQGLQFLFEYFSETQRNKGNFPGRFSGRQFSNSRSEMNVSTLELGDSALYLCASSLGQTWEQYFGPGTRLTVT.

This chain links TRBV2 with TRBJ1-5, with D possibly matching TRBD1 (5 bases). The CDR3 totals 13 residues. The V and J ends lost 5 bases and 7 bases respectively, with 12 bases between them. Looked up from germline, CDR1 is SNHLY and CDR2 is FYNNEI. CDR3 loop: CASSLYQGQPQHF. CDR3 DNA: TGTGCCAGCAGTTTATATCAGGGACAGCCCCAGCATTTT.

The chain links TRBV19 to TRBJ1-5; 7 bases agree with TRBD1. Germline V gene data show CDR1 as LNHDA and CDR2 as SQIVND (reference sequence). This CDR3 is built from 14 residues. The trim removed 5 bases at V and 7 bases at J, leaving 8 bases unmatched. CDR3 region: CASSATGREQPQHF. The CDR3 nucleotides read TGTGCCAGTAGTGCGACAGGGCGGGAACAGCCCCAGCATTTT.

V usage is TRBV29-1 and J usage is TRBJ2-1; TRBD1 matches 7 bases. Per germline, CDR1 SQVTM and CDR2 ANQGSEA. V shed 5 bases and J 0 bases; nucleotides not matched to a gene: 4. This CDR3 has 14 amino acids. CDR3: CSVLTGSSYNEQFF. CDR3 nucleotides: TGCAGCGTTCTGACAGGGAGCTCCTACAATGAGCAGTTCTTC.

This chain joins TRBV27 and TRBJ1-6; D remains ambiguous. The CDR3 consists of 15 residues. Trimming removed 3 bases from V and 3 bases from J, with 9 bases in between. Germline loops: CDR1 MNHEY, CDR2 SMNVEV (reference sequence). CDR3 in amino acids: CASSFGLLYNSPLHF. CDR3 nucleotide sequence: TGTGCCAGCAGTTTCGGACTTCTCTATAATTCACCCCTCCACTTT.

V usage is TRBV5-1 and J usage is TRBJ2-7, with TRBD2 matching 15 bases. The CDR3 runs 16 residues. J was trimmed by 3 bases and V by 4 bases; bases with no gene match: 5. Germline loops: CDR1 SGHRS, CDR2 YFSETQ. CDR3 nucleotides: TGCGCCAGCAGCCCTCGGACTAGCGGGGGGGACTACGAGCAGTACTTC. Its translation is CASSPRTSGGDYEQYF.

The chain recombines TRBV6-6 with TRBJ2-7; 8 bases match TRBD1. CDR1 is MNHNY, CDR2 SVGAGI, per germline (reference sequence). The CDR3 is made up of 15 amino acids. J lost 6 bases, V lost 8 bases, and 15 bases had no gene match. This chain's CDR3 is CASGGQDSGYPEQYF. The DNA of the CDR3 is TGTGCCAGCGGGGGACAGGACTCGGGATATCCCGAGCAGTACTTC.

The rearrangement links TRBV7-2 to TRBJ2-1; possibly TRBD1 for D (5 bases). The V end was cut by 1 base, the J end by 2 bases, with 12 bases between. Germline CDR1 reads SGHTA; CDR2 reads FQGNSA. The CDR3 sequence is 16 residues long. The CDR3 reads CASSLEWGPTYNEQFF. The CDR3 region has the DNA TGTGCCAGCAGCTTAGAATGGGGCCCTACCTACAATGAGCAGTTCTTC. The variable domain in full, completed from reference TRBV7-2 and TRBJ2-1, reads GAGVSQSPSNKVTEKGKDVELRCDPISGHTALYWYRQSLGQGLEFLIYFQGNSAPDKSGLPSDRFSAERTGGSVSTLTIQRTQQEDSAVYLCASSLEWGPTYNEQFFGPGTRLTVL.

The V and J genes are TRBV5-1 and TRBJ2-5; the match to TRBD2 covers 13 bases. Trimming cost V 0 bases and J 0 bases; bases outside gene matches: 8. CDR1 is SGHRS and CDR2 is YFSETQ in the germline V gene. This CDR3 has 19 amino acids. The CDR3: CASSLERTSGGGYQETQYF. The CDR3 DNA reads TGCGCCAGCAGCTTGGAAAGGACTAGCGGGGGAGGGTACCAAGAGACCCAGTACTTC.

This chain connects TRBV5-1 to TRBJ1-1, with D uncertain. The CDR3 extends over 13 amino acids. Germline CDR1 reads SGHRS; CDR2 reads YFSETQ. Deletions cut 2 bases from V and 3 bases from J, with 8 bases between. As DNA, the CDR3 is TGCGCCAGCAGCTTAAAGCAAGACACTGAAGCTTTCTTT. Amino acids: CASSLKQDTEAFF.

The chain recombines TRBV6-1 with TRBJ2-7; 7 bases line up with TRBD1. Per the germline V gene, CDR1 is MNHNS and CDR2 is SASEGT. Unmatched junction bases numbered 7, after V lost 3 bases and J lost 2 bases. There are 15 residues in the CDR3. CDR3 protein: CASSEEDRQTYEQYF. The DNA for the CDR3 is TGTGCCAGCAGTGAGGAGGACAGGCAAACCTACGAGCAGTACTTC.

The chain combines TRBV29-1 with TRBJ2-1; 10 bases line up with TRBD1. V lost 7 bases and J lost 0; bases outside the gene matches: 6. The V gene's germline CDR1 is SQVTM and CDR2 ANQGSEA. This CDR3 contains 15 residues. CDR3 amino acids: CSGRTGGNSYNEQFF. The CDR3 DNA reads as TGCAGCGGCCGGACAGGGGGTAACTCCTACAATGAGCAGTTCTTC.

This clone was seen more than once but under ten times. This rearrangement joins TRBV27 to TRBJ1-1, with D possibly being TRBD1 (5 bases). Germline V gene sequence: CDR1 MNHEY, CDR2 SMNVEV (reference sequence). The CDR3 totals 15 residues. Trimming took 3 bases from V and 0 from J, leaving 11 bases between them. The CDR3 sequence: CASSFLGGMNTEAFF. The CDR3 nucleotides read TGTGCCAGCAGTTTTCTCGGGGGGATGAACACTGAAGCTTTCTTT.